These 5 T cell receptor beta chains originate from one sample sequenced in a study of blood T cell repertoires in COVID-19. Method: immunoSEQ multiplex PCR; TCRdb's copy keeps in-frame clones and lacks some. The table records over 70,000 clones, 75% to 90% of them present only once. The sequenced material came from peripheral blood. These receptors all stem from a man older than 75 with acute or convalescent COVID-19.

This clone was detected only a few times. The rearrangement joins TRBV19 to TRBJ2-5, with a tentative D call TRBD2 (7 bases). CDR3 size: 14 residues. Per germline, CDR1 LNHDA and CDR2 SQIVND (reference sequence). Between the trimmed V and J ends, which lost 5 bases and 5 bases, there was a span of 15 bases. The DNA of the CDR3 is TGTGCCAGTAGTCTCCAACAGGGAGGGGAGACCCAGTACTTC. It encodes CASSLQQGGETQYF.

V and J are TRBV18 and TRBJ1-4, with 10 bases lining up with TRBD1. The CDR3 spans 17 residues. Germline values: CDR1 KGHSH, CDR2 LQKENI. V was clipped by 6 bases and J by 8 bases; unmatched bases: 15. CDR3 coding DNA: TGTGCCAGCTCGCCAAGTTCGCCCGGGACAGGGGCCGAAAAACTGTTTTTT. Amino acids: CASSPSSPGTGAEKLFF.

The genes are TRBV7-9 and TRBJ1-2; no firm D call. Between the trimmed V and J ends, which lost 4 bases and 3 bases, there was a span of 6 bases. The CDR3 extends over 12 amino acids. Germline-derived CDR1 and CDR2 are SEHNR and FQNEAQ (reference sequence). CDR3 protein: CASSSGDYGYTF. As DNA, the CDR3 is TGTGCCAGCAGCTCCGGGGACTATGGCTACACCTTC.

The chain employs TRBV5-1 and TRBJ1-5; TRBD1 aligns across 10 bases. This CDR3 spans 21 amino acids. The germline gives CDR1 SGHRS, CDR2 YFSETQ. V shed 1 base, J shed 0 bases, and the junction held 16 bases outside the gene matches. The CDR3 here is CASSLRDRGPAGFNSNQPQHF. CDR3 bases: TGCGCCAGCAGCTTGAGGGACAGGGGCCCAGCGGGGTTTAATAGCAATCAGCCCCAGCATTTT.

In DNA form, the CDR3 reads TGCGCCAGCAGCCCTGGGACAGGGCTGAGCGAGCAGTACTTC. Translation: CASSPGTGLSEQYF. The rearrangement links TRBV5-1 to TRBJ2-7, with 9 nucleotides matching TRBD1. V lost 4 bases, J lost 6 bases, and 8 bases stayed unmatched. This CDR3 has 14 residues. Germline assignment: CDR1 SGHRS and CDR2 YFSETQ.